This T cell receptor (beta chain) was profiled in a study of cytomegalovirus exposure and HLA in healthy donors. The V end lost 4 bases, the J end lost 7 bases, and 11 bases lay between the germline ends. The CDR3 is 13 amino acids. Germline V lookup: CDR1 MGHRA, CDR2 YSYEKL. This clone has just a few counts. Its antigen remains unidentified. The study's findings and limits: Immune exposure data for these donors was limited to CMV serostatus. Some segments of the V type, notably TRBV6-2 and TRBV6-3, were excluded as indistinguishable.

The PCR employed 60 Vbeta primers together with 13 Jbeta primers. Profiling relied on immunoSEQ multiplex PCR, and the TCRdb table lists in-frame clones only, not all of them. Altogether about 88,000 clones are present, about 75% being singletons, with the ten largest covering roughly 5%. Healthy individuals who donated bone marrow served as the donors. The chain recombines TRBV4-1 with TRBJ1-5; D is unclear. What was sequenced was PBMCs. This clonotype was obtained from a woman in her thirties or forties in good health and CMV-seronegative. CDR3 protein: CASSLADGQPQHF. In DNA, the CDR3 is TGCGCCAGCAGCCTTGCTGACGGGCAGCCCCAGCATTTT.